This TCR beta chain is from a study of blood T cell repertoires in COVID-19. In the study overall: The United States, Italy and Spain supplied acute and convalescent COVID-19 samples. T cells, B-cell-depleted T cells, or PBMCs provided the cDNA or gDNA that served as material.

The CDR3 spans 15 residues. CDR1 is LGHDT and CDR2 is YNNKEL in the germline V gene (reference sequence). V lost 5 bases to trimming and J lost 4 bases; unmatched junction nucleotides: 6. Seattle enrolled patients during active infection and tracked them longitudinally. Study processing details: Amplifying reference gene primers gave estimates of nucleated cell counts. Sequencing was performed with immunoSEQ multiplex PCR; in TCRdb, only in-frame clones are kept and a portion is missing. From that table come the V and J calls and clone size; the DNA was used to work out D and trimming. The table has roughly 410,000 clones, about 90% seen once; the top ten hold 2% to 2.5%.

The sample was peripheral blood. The receptor's source is a woman between 55 and 75 years old with COVID-19, enrolled during active disease. The genes are TRBV3-1 (or the pseudogene TRBV3-2) and TRBJ1-5; 9 nucleotides align to TRBD1. The CDR3: CASSVGTGLNQPQHF. The CDR3 DNA follows: TGTGCCAGCAGCGTAGGGACAGGGTTAAATCAGCCCCAGCATTTT.